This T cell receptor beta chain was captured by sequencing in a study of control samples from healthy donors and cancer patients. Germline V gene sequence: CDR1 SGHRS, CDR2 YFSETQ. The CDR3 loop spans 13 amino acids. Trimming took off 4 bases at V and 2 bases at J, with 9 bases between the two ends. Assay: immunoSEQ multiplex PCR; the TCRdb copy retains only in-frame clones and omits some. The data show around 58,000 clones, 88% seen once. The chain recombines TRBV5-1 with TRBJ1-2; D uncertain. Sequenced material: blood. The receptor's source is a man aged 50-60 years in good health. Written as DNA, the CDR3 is TGCGCCAGCAGCGACGACGGAAACTATGGCTACACCTTC. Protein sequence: CASSDDGNYGYTF. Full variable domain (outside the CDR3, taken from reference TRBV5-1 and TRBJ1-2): KAGVTQTPRYLIKTRGQQVTLSCSPISGHRSVSWYQQTPGQGLQFLFEYFSETQRNKGNFPGRFSGRQFSNSRSEMNVSTLELGDSALYLCASSDDGNYGYTFGSGTRLTVV.